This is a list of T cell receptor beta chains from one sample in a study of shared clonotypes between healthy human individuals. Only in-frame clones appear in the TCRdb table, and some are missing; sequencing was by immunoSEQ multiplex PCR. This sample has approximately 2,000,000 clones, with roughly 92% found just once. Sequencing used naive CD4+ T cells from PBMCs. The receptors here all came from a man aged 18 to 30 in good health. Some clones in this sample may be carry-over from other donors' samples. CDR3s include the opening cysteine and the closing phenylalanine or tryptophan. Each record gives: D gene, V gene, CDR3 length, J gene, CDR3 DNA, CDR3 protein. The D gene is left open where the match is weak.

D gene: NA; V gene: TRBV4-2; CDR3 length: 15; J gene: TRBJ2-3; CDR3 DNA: TGTGCCAGCAGCCAAGTTCTCTATGTATCTGATACGCAGTATTTT; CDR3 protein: CASSQVLYVSDTQYF
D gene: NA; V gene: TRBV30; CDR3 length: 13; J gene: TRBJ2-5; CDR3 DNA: TGTGCCTGGGCGGGACAGAACCAAGAGACCCAGTACTTC; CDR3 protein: CAWAGQNQETQYF
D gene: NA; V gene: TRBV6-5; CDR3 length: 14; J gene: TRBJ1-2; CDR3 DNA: TGTGCCAGCAGTTACTCGAGGGAGGGACTTGGCTACACCTTC; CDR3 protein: CASSYSREGLGYTF
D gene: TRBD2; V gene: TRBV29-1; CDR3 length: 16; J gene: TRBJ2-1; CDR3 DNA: TGCAGCGTCCGGAAACTCAAGCGGGAGGGGAGCGGGGAGCAGTTCTTC; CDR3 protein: CSVRKLKREGSGEQFF
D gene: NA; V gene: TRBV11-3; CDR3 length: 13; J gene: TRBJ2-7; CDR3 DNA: TGTGCCAGCAGCCCAGGGTCAGACTACGAGCAGTACTTC; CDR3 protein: CASSPGSDYEQYF
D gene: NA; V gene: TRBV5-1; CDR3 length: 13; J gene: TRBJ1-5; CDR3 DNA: TGCGCCAGCAGCTTGAGGGGGGCTCAGCCCCAGCATTTT; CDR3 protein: CASSLRGAQPQHF
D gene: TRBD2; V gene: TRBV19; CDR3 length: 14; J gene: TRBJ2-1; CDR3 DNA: TGTGCCACCATAGCGGGACCCCAGTACAATGAGCAGTTCTTC; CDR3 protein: CATIAGPQYNEQFF
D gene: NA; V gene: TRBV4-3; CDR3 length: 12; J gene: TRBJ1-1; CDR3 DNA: TGCGCCAGCAGCCCAACCGGTACTGAAGCTTTCTTT; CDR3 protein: CASSPTGTEAFF
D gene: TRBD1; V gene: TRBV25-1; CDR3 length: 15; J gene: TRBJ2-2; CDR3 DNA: TGTGCCAGCAGTTTCCGGGACAGGGACACCGGGGAGCTGTTTTTT; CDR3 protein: CASSFRDRDTGELFF
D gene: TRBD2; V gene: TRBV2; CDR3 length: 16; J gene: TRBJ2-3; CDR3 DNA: TGTGCCAGCAGGGGAGGGACCAGTGCCTTCACAGATACGCAGTATTTT; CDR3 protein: CASRGGTSAFTDTQYF
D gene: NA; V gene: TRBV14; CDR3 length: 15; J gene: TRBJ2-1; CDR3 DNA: TGTGCCAGCAGCCAAAGTGCGACCGTGTACAATGAGCAGTTCTTC; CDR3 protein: CASSQSATVYNEQFF
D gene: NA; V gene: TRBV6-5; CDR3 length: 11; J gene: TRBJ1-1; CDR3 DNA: TGTGCCAGCAGTTCCCTCTGGGAAGCTTTCTTT; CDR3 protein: CASSSLWEAFF
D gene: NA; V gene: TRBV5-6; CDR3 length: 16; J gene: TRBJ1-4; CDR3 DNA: TGTGCCAGCGGGAGGGACACCTACTCAACTAATGAAAAACTGTTTTTT; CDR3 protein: CASGRDTYSTNEKLFF
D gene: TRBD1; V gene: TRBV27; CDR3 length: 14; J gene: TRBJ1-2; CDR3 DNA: TGTGCCAGCAGTTTACCAGGGGGTGGCTATGGCTACACCTTC; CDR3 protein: CASSLPGGGYGYTF
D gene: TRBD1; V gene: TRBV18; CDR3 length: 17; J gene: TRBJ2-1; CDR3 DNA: TGTGCCAGCTCACTAATTTCCTCCCAACAGGGGAACAATGAGCAGTTCTTC; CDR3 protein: CASSLISSQQGNNEQFF
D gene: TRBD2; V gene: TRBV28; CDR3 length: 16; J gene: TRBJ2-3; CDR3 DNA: TGTGCCAGCAGTGACTGGGCTAGCGGGATTGCAGATACGCAGTATTTT; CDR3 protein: CASSDWASGIADTQYF
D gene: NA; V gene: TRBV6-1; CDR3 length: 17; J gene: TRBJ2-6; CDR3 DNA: TGTGCCAGCAGTGATCACAGGGTCACATTTGGGGCCAACGTCCTGACTTTC; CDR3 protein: CASSDHRVTFGANVLTF